A single sample gave rise to the 22 T cell receptor beta chains below, sequenced in a study of cytomegalovirus exposure and HLA in healthy donors. PCR involved 60 Vbeta and 13 Jbeta primers. Generated by immunoSEQ multiplex PCR, the TCRdb table keeps only in-frame clones and is missing some. This table has about 170,000 clones, 70% to 90% appearing once. Sequenced input: PBMCs. These receptors all come from a man aged 18 to 30 in good health and CMV-seropositive.

The rearrangement uses TRBV30 and TRBJ2-3; 8 bases match TRBD2. Looked up from germline, CDR1 is GTSNPN and CDR2 is SVGIG (reference sequence). The CDR3 is 15 amino acids. Trimming took 4 bases from V and 2 from J; bases not matched to a gene: 8. CDR3 bases: TGTGCCTGGACGGCGGCTAGCGGGCCCACAGATACGCAGTATTTT. Its protein product is CAWTAASGPTDTQYF.

The chain carries TRBV11-1 and TRBJ2-7; a weak D match, TRBD1 (6 bases). The V gene's germline CDR1 is SGHAT and CDR2 FQDESV (reference sequence). The V end lost 1 base, the J end lost 3 bases, and 10 bases lay between the germline ends. The length of the CDR3 is 14 residues. The CDR3 reads CASSLGQANYEQYF. The CDR3 nucleotides read TGTGCCAGCAGCTTAGGACAGGCGAACTACGAGCAGTACTTC. The full variable domain, rest sourced from reference TRBV11-1 and TRBJ2-7, is EAEVAQSPRYKITEKSQAVAFWCDPISGHATLYWYRQILGQGPELLVQFQDESVVDDSQLPKDRFSAERLKGVDSTLKIQPAELGDSAMYLCASSLGQANYEQYFGPGTRLTVT.

The chain carries TRBV7-8 and TRBJ2-1; 10 nucleotides agree with TRBD2. In germline, CDR1 is SGHVS, CDR2 FQNEAQ. This CDR3 is 16 amino acids long. The junction had 16 bases not matched to a gene; V was cut back by 8 bases and J by 9 bases. CDR3 DNA: TGTGCCAGCGGACGCAGATTAGCGGGGGGTGTCGTTGAGCAGTTCTTC. Amino acid sequence: CASGRRLAGGVVEQFF. Full variable domain (remainder filled in from reference TRBV7-8 and TRBJ2-1): GAGVSQSPRYKVAKRGQDVALRCDPISGHVSLFWYQQALGQGPEFLTYFQNEAQLDKSGLPSDRFFAERPEGSVSTLKIQRTQQEDSAVYLCASGRRLAGGVVEQFFGPGTRLTVL.

The chain couples TRBV7-2 to TRBJ1-1; 9 bases agree with TRBD1. V gave up 3 bases and J gave up 1 base; unmatched junction bases: 3. The CDR3 loop spans 15 amino acids. Germline V gene data show CDR1 as SGHTA and CDR2 as FQGNSA. CDR3 nucleotide sequence: TGTGCCAGCAGCTTCACAGGGGGCACGAACACTGAAGCTTTCTTT. Residues: CASSFTGGTNTEAFF.

CDR3 bases: TGTGCCAGCAGCCAAGTTTCTAGCGGGGCCTACGGGTACGAGCAGTACTTC. This codes for CASSQVSSGAYGYEQYF. The chain uses TRBV4-2 and TRBJ2-7, with TRBD2 matching 9 bases. The CDR3 runs 17 residues. V dropped 1 base and J dropped 4; count of bases not matched to a gene: 11. Germline V gene sequence: CDR1 LGHNA, CDR2 YNFKEQ.

This sequence joins TRBV7-8 and TRBJ2-5; no firm D call. The DNA end favors TRBJ2-7, so the J call may be wrong. The germline V gene has CDR1 SGHVS and CDR2 FQNEAQ. The CDR3 is made up of 14 amino acids. The DNA of the CDR3 is TGTGCCAGCAGCTCGGCGGCCTACTCCTACGAGCAGTACTTC. Its translation: CASSSAAYSYEQYF.

This chain links TRBV27 with TRBJ2-3; 9 bases match TRBD2. V gave up 4 bases and J gave up 2 bases; unmatched junction bases: 4. The length of the CDR3 is 15 residues. Germline V CDR1 and CDR2: MNHEY, SMNVEV (reference sequence). The CDR3 DNA follows: TGTGCCAGCAGTTACAGCGGGGGGTTCACAGATACGCAGTATTTT. This encodes CASSYSGGFTDTQYF.

The rearrangement uses TRBV6-5 and TRBJ1-2, with D possibly matching TRBD1 (5 bases). With 2 bases removed from V and 3 bases from J, the gap between germline ends came to 16 bases. The V gene's germline CDR1 is MNHEY and CDR2 SVGAGI. This CDR3 contains 16 residues. CDR3: CASSYLGGSRDYGYTF. CDR3 coding DNA: TGTGCCAGCAGTTACCTCGGGGGGTCGCGGGACTATGGCTACACCTTC.

This rearrangement joins TRBV6-6 to TRBJ2-2; the D is unclear. The CDR3 totals 15 residues. V was pared by 4 bases and J by 0 bases, with 9 bases between. The germline V gene encodes CDR1 MNHNY and CDR2 SVGAGI (reference sequence). CDR3 loop: CASSWPEANTGELFF. DNA of the CDR3: TGTGCCAGCAGTTGGCCCGAGGCGAACACCGGGGAGCTGTTTTTT.

This chain uses TRBV10-3 with TRBJ1-6; TRBD1 aligns across 8 bases. This CDR3 spans 17 amino acids. Germline V gene lookup returns CDR1 ENHRY and CDR2 SYGVKD. The V gene end was trimmed by 4 bases and the J gene end by 7 bases; junction bases not matched to a gene: 12. The CDR3 nucleotides read TGTGCCATCAGTGCCGACAGGGGAGCCCCTTGGAATTCACCCCTCCACTTT. This sequence encodes CAISADRGAPWNSPLHF.

The V gene is TRBV30, the J gene TRBJ1-1, with D unclear. The CDR3 runs 16 residues. Trimming cost V 2 bases and J 1 base, with 17 bases left between them. Germline V CDR1 and CDR2: GTSNPN, SVGIG (reference sequence). In DNA, the CDR3 is TGTGCCTGGAGTTCGACATCTGGGCATTCGAACACTGAAGCTTTCTTT. This encodes CAWSSTSGHSNTEAFF.

The rearrangement links TRBV7-2 to TRBJ1-6; a possible D gene is TRBD1 (6 bases). V was pared by 1 base and J by 9 bases, with 10 bases between. Germline lookup yields CDR1 SGHTA and CDR2 FQGNSA. CDR3 length: 14 residues. The CDR3 spells CASSLDRATSPLHF. CDR3 in DNA: TGTGCCAGCAGCTTAGACAGGGCGACTTCACCCCTCCACTTT.

This sequence joins TRBV4-3 and TRBJ1-2; a weak D match, TRBD1 (6 bases). CDR3 length: 15 residues. Looked up from germline, CDR1 is LGHNA and CDR2 is YSLEER. The ends were cut back, 1 base at V and 8 bases at J, with 17 bases in the middle. The CDR3 loop reads CASSQGQGGGSGYTF. Written as DNA, the CDR3 is TGCGCCAGCAGCCAAGGCCAGGGTGGGGGCTCCGGCTACACCTTC.

The CDR3 loop is CASSQGLGQGARDTF. CDR3 in DNA: TGTGCCAGCAGCCAAGGTTTGGGACAGGGGGCGCGGGACACCTTC. The chain employs TRBV4-2 and TRBJ1-2; 12 nucleotides match TRBD1. The CDR3 consists of 15 residues. Germline V gene data show CDR1 as LGHNA and CDR2 as YNFKEQ. Trimming at V came to 1 base and at J to 12 bases, leaving 9 bases not matched to a gene.

V is TRBV20-1 and J is TRBJ2-7; D not resolved. V was cut by 4 bases and J by 5 bases, with 9 bases left in between. This CDR3 contains 11 residues. Germline-derived CDR1 and CDR2 are DFQATT and SNEGSKA (reference sequence). In DNA form, the CDR3 reads TGCAGTGCTACTTCGCAGGACGAGCAGTACTTC. This sequence encodes CSATSQDEQYF.

The V gene is TRBV5-7, the J gene TRBJ1-1; maybe TRBD1 (5 bases). TRBV5-7 is sorted into the ORF group, with uncertain function. This CDR3 is built from 14 residues. Trimming removed 1 base from V and 1 base from J, with 8 bases in between. The CDR3, as DNA: TGTGCCAGCAGCTTGAGGAGGGGGAACACTGAAGCTTTCTTT. This sequence encodes CASSLRRGNTEAFF.

This chain uses TRBV14 with TRBJ1-4, with TRBD1 matching over 7 bases. From germline, CDR1 is SGHDN and CDR2 FVKESK. The CDR3 consists of 12 residues. The junction had 5 bases not matched to a gene; V was cut back by 5 bases and J by 11 bases. CDR3 DNA: TGTGCCAGCAGCGTGGGACAGAGGAAACTGTTTTTT. Residues: CASSVGQRKLFF.

The genes are TRBV7-6 and TRBJ1-1; 9 bases align to TRBD1. The CDR3 consists of 14 residues. Germline trimming cut 5 bases from V and 4 bases from J; bases unmatched to any gene: 5. The germline gives CDR1 SGHVS, CDR2 FNYEAQ. The CDR3: CASSIGTGLTEAFF. The CDR3 bases are TGTGCCAGCAGCATAGGGACAGGGCTCACTGAAGCTTTCTTT.

The chain carries TRBV4-1 and TRBJ2-7, with D possibly matching TRBD1 (6 bases). The germline V gene has CDR1 MGHRA and CDR2 YSYEKL. V was shortened by 1 base and J by 0 bases, with 13 bases between the two germline ends. CDR3 length: 16 residues. For the CDR3, the DNA is TGCGCCAGCAGCCAAGGTACTGGACAGAGCTCCTACGAGCAGTACTTC. Amino acid sequence: CASSQGTGQSSYEQYF.

The chain employs TRBV18 and TRBJ1-4; D possibly corresponds to TRBD1 (6 bases). V was clipped by 6 bases and J by 4 bases, with 12 bases between them. Per germline, CDR1 KGHSH and CDR2 LQKENI. The CDR3 totals 14 residues. The CDR3 loop reads CASSTTGGNEKLFF. DNA of the CDR3: TGTGCCAGCTCCACGACAGGCGGTAATGAAAAACTGTTTTTT.

The chain employs TRBV27 and TRBJ2-3, with 10 bases aligning to TRBD2. Germline V gene data show CDR1 as MNHEY and CDR2 as SMNVEV (reference sequence). The CDR3 runs 17 residues. V was pared by 6 bases and J by 4 bases, with 13 bases of the junction left unmatched. The CDR3 is CASSSYQRGGRADTQYF. CDR3 DNA sequence: TGTGCCAGCAGCTCATACCAGCGGGGGGGCCGCGCAGATACGCAGTATTTT.

The chain uses TRBV9 and TRBJ1-2; TRBD1 matches at 8 bases. CDR3 length equals 14 residues. Germline V gene data show CDR1 as SGDLS and CDR2 as YYNGEE. Trimming cost V 4 bases and J 7 bases; bases outside gene matches: 9. The CDR3 protein is CASSSTDRAGGYTF. DNA of the CDR3: TGTGCCAGCAGCTCCACGGACAGGGCGGGTGGCTACACCTTC.